A single sample is the source of the 12 T cell receptor beta chains below, sequenced in a study of blood T cell repertoires in COVID-19 (dated by TCRdb to 2020 to 2021). Library construction relied on the immunoSEQ multiplex PCR assay. TCRdb carries this immuneACCESS record with in-frame sequences only. Its versions omit some clonotypes, under half of them owing to an unresolved V gene in the studies checked, with the rest unexplained. This sample has about 120,000 clones in its table, and 70% to 90% of those were observed once. Of the sample, over 6.5% falls within the top ten clones. Specimen: peripheral blood. Source of these receptors: a woman in her 70s who had recovered from COVID-19.

This chain joins TRBV20-1 and TRBJ2-1; no definite D call. V lost 3 bases and J 7 bases, leaving 4 bases between the germline ends. Germline lookup yields CDR1 DFQATT and CDR2 SNEGSKA (reference sequence). The CDR3 runs 10 residues. CDR3 loop: CSASYNEQFF. In DNA form, the CDR3 reads TGCAGTGCTAGTTATAATGAGCAGTTCTTC.

The V gene is TRBV28, the J gene TRBJ2-2; the match to TRBD2 covers 7 bases. Per germline, CDR1 MDHEN and CDR2 SYDVKM. The CDR3 covers 16 residues. The ends lost 3 bases at V and 6 bases at J; junction bases unmatched: 10. The CDR3 DNA is TGTGCCAGCAGTTTGTTCCCCAGCGGGAAGGCCGGGGAGCTGTTTTTT. Translated, it gives CASSLFPSGKAGELFF.

The chain carries TRBV5-1 and TRBJ2-1, with TRBD1 matching 8 bases. Germline loops: CDR1 SGHRS, CDR2 YFSETQ. J was trimmed by 1 base and V by 7 bases; bases with no gene match: 4. The CDR3 runs 14 residues. CDR3 DNA: TGCGCCAGCCACAGGGGGAGGTCCTACAATGAGCAGTTCTTC. Its protein is CASHRGRSYNEQFF.

This clone was observed a handful of times. CDR3 residues: CASSRTGEGSPLHF. CDR3 in DNA: TGTGCCAGCAGTCGGACAGGGGAAGGGTCACCCCTCCACTTT. This chain connects TRBV28 to TRBJ1-6; 9 nucleotides agree with TRBD1. V shed 5 bases, J shed 10 bases, and the junction held 6 bases outside the gene matches. Germline V gene lookup returns CDR1 MDHEN and CDR2 SYDVKM. CDR3 length: 14 residues.

The chain uses TRBV9 and TRBJ2-7; D is unclear. The ends were cut back, 5 bases at V and 2 bases at J, with 5 bases in the middle. The V gene's germline CDR1 is SGDLS and CDR2 YYNGEE. The CDR3 consists of 11 residues. The CDR3 protein is CASRAPYEQYF. The CDR3, as DNA: TGTGCCAGCAGGGCACCCTACGAGCAGTACTTC. The full variable domain, with the rest looked up from reference TRBV9 and TRBJ2-7, is DSGVTQTPKHLITATGQRVTLRCSPRSGDLSVYWYQQSLDQGLQFLIQYYNGEERAKGNILERFSAQQFPDLHSELNLSSLELGDSALYFCASRAPYEQYFGPGTRLTVT.

This chain links TRBV27 with TRBJ2-5; TRBD1 agrees at 9 bases. The CDR3 loop spans 12 amino acids. V gave up 8 bases and J gave up 4 bases; unmatched junction bases: 2. Germline CDR1 and CDR2: MNHEY and SMNVEV (reference sequence). DNA for the CDR3: TGTGCCAGCGGACAGGGGCGAGAGACCCAGTACTTC. Its protein is CASGQGRETQYF.

V is TRBV3-1 (or the pseudogene TRBV3-2) and J is TRBJ1-4; 9 bases are a match to TRBD1. The length of the CDR3 is 19 residues. V gave up 4 bases and J gave up 3 bases; unmatched junction bases: 15. Germline CDR1 and CDR2: LGHDT and YNNKEL (reference sequence). The CDR3, as DNA: TGTGCCAGCAGCCGAAACTGGCCGGGACAGGGCACACCTAATGAAAAACTGTTTTTT. Translating it yields CASSRNWPGQGTPNEKLFF.

The V and J genes are TRBV6-5 and TRBJ1-2; no definite D call. This CDR3 spans 11 amino acids. The germline CDR1 and CDR2 sequences are MNHEY and SVGAGI. Trimming left V 11 bases short and J 0 bases short, with 7 bases between. The CDR3 protein is CAGRANYGYTF. The CDR3 nucleotides are TGTGCCGGCCGGGCTAACTATGGCTACACCTTC.

The chain joins TRBV5-4 to TRBJ2-1, with D possibly TRBD2 on 5 matching bases. The germline V and J ends were trimmed by 0 bases and 2 bases, with 12 bases remaining between them. In germline, CDR1 is SGHNT, CDR2 YYREEE (reference sequence). This CDR3 comprises 16 residues. The CDR3 reads CASSLDLEGAYNEQFF. In DNA, the CDR3 is TGTGCCAGCAGCTTGGATCTTGAGGGAGCCTACAATGAGCAGTTCTTC.

This sequence joins TRBV18 and TRBJ2-3; TRBD2 aligns across 7 bases. V lost 3 bases, J lost 5 bases, and 2 bases stayed unmatched. Germline assignment: CDR1 KGHSH and CDR2 LQKENI. The CDR3 covers 13 residues. The CDR3 region has the DNA TGTGCCAGCTCACCCGCGGGAGTAGATACGCAGTATTTT. Translation: CASSPAGVDTQYF.

The rearrangement joins TRBV5-1 to TRBJ2-7; D call uncertain. V lost 0 bases, J lost 7 bases, and 11 bases lay in between. The CDR3 runs 13 residues. From germline, CDR1 is SGHRS and CDR2 YFSETQ. The CDR3 is CASSLGLDDEQYF. CDR3 nucleotide sequence: TGCGCCAGCAGCTTGGGACTTGACGATGAGCAGTACTTC.

V usage is TRBV18 and J usage is TRBJ1-3; 8 bases agree with TRBD1. The CDR3 consists of 16 residues. After removal of 5 bases from V and 0 bases from J, the junction contained 6 bases not matched to a gene. The germline V gene has CDR1 KGHSH and CDR2 LQKENI. CDR3 protein: CASSLGTGSSGNTIYF. DNA for the CDR3: TGTGCCAGCTCATTAGGGACAGGAAGCTCTGGAAACACCATATATTTT.